A single sample is the source of the 25 T cell receptor beta chains below, sequenced in a study of blood T cells in healthy people across ages. A second PCR, run for about 7 to 12 cycles, used a sample-barcoded 5' primer plus a J-beta primer mix. MiXCR, applied by TCRdb to the 5' RACE reads, yields one record per CDR3 protein. The repertoire has about 730,000 distinct CDR3 sequences, approximately 43% of them found once; the top ten carry less than 25%. The specimen was blood. The receptor source for this set is a woman aged 60 to 75 in good health.

This clonotype was detected a few times. V and J are TRBV9 and TRBJ2-1; unclear D gene. V was cut by 1 base and J by 0 bases, with 14 bases left in between. Germline CDR1 is SGDLS and CDR2 is YYNGEE. The CDR3 runs 17 residues. In nucleotides, the CDR3 is TGTGCCAGCAGCGTAATCGGTCGGGCGAGCTCCTACAATGAGCAGTTCTTC. Its translation is CASSVIGRASSYNEQFF.

A few counts support this clonotype. The chain links TRBV28 to TRBJ2-7; D is possibly TRBD2 (5 bases). V gave up 4 bases and J gave up 2 bases, with 18 bases separating them. The CDR3 is 16 amino acids. Germline assignment: CDR1 MDHEN and CDR2 SYDVKM. Here the CDR3 reads CASSSGSQNRAYEQYF. CDR3 in DNA: TGTGCCAGCAGTTCGGGAAGTCAAAACCGGGCCTACGAGCAGTACTTC.

This sequence joins TRBV10-1 and TRBJ2-1; D is perhaps TRBD1 (6 bases). The germline V gene has CDR1 WNHNN and CDR2 SYGVQD (reference sequence). The CDR3 length is 12 residues. V lost 8 bases, J lost 6 bases, and 11 bases lay in between. The CDR3 protein is CASQGLGNEQFF. DNA for the CDR3: TGCGCCAGCCAGGGGTTAGGCAATGAGCAGTTCTTC.

The rearrangement uses TRBV7-7 and TRBJ2-1; D not certain. The end of the DNA is better explained by TRBJ2-7, so the J call may be wrong. In germline, CDR1 is SSHAT, CDR2 FNYEAQ (reference sequence). The CDR3 length is 14 residues. CDR3 DNA: TGTGCCAGCAGCTTTAGTCTTGGCCACAATGAGCAGTACTTC. Protein: CASSFSLGHNEQYF.

The rearrangement joins TRBV7-2 to TRBJ2-3; D call uncertain. The CDR3 is 14 residues long. CDR1 and CDR2 (germline): SGHTA, FQGNSA. V gave up 3 bases and J gave up 0 bases, with 7 bases separating them. As DNA, the CDR3 is TGTGCCAGCAGCTTCACAGAGAGCACAGATACGCAGTATTTT. Its translation is CASSFTESTDTQYF.

This clonotype was detected a few times. This chain joins TRBV15 and TRBJ1-1; D gene unclear. This CDR3 region has 12 residues. Trimming removed 0 bases at V and 9 bases at J, with 8 bases between. CDR1 and CDR2 from the germline V gene are LNHNV and YYDKDF (reference sequence). CDR3 DNA: TGTGCCACCAGCAGAGATTTTGACCAAGCTTTCTTT. Translating gives CATSRDFDQAFF.

This clonotype has just one count. This chain connects TRBV9 to TRBJ1-1; D call uncertain. Germline CDR1 reads SGDLS; CDR2 reads YYNGEE. Trimming pared 1 base from V and 4 bases from J, leaving 8 bases between. This CDR3 has 13 residues. CDR3 in amino acids: CASSVNWATEAFF. The DNA of the CDR3 is TGTGCCAGCAGCGTAAATTGGGCCACTGAAGCTTTCTTT.

This clonotype occurred a few times. DNA of the CDR3: TGTGCCAGCTCACTGGACTTAGTGACAGATACGCAGTATTTT. It translates to CASSLDLVTDTQYF. The V call is TRBV18, the J call TRBJ2-3, with D perhaps TRBD2 (5 bases). The CDR3 runs 14 residues. CDR1 and CDR2 from the germline V gene are KGHSH and LQKENI. The V and J ends lost 4 bases and 3 bases respectively, with 11 bases between them.

The table lists this clonotype with a count of one. The chain uses TRBV7-3 and TRBJ1-2; 7 bases match TRBD1. The CDR3 extends over 14 amino acids. V shed 5 bases, J shed 7 bases, and the junction held 10 bases outside the gene matches. Germline V lookup: CDR1 SGHTA, CDR2 FQGTGA. The CDR3 spells CASSEDRGHFGYTF. The CDR3 DNA is TGTGCCAGCAGCGAGGATAGGGGGCATTTTGGCTACACCTTC.

The gene calls are TRBV7-9 and TRBJ2-1; no reliable D call. The germline CDR1 and CDR2 sequences are SEHNR and FQNEAQ (reference sequence). The ends were cut back, 5 bases at V and 5 bases at J, with 10 bases in the middle. This CDR3 region has 13 residues. The CDR3 coding sequence is TGTGCCAGCAGCCCACAAGCAGACAATGAGCAGTTCTTC. Amino acids: CASSPQADNEQFF.

The chain's CDR3 is CASSSRLAGGTTGELFF. The CDR3 DNA sequence: TGTGCCAGCTCCTCAAGACTAGCGGGAGGGACCACCGGGGAGCTGTTTTTT. The chain couples TRBV25-1 to TRBJ2-2; 14 bases align to TRBD2. The length of the CDR3 is 17 residues. CDR1 is MGHDK and CDR2 is SYGVNS in the germline V gene. The trim removed 8 bases at V and 4 bases at J, leaving 9 bases unmatched. Full variable domain (missing parts from reference TRBV25-1 and TRBJ2-2): EADIYQTPRYLVIGTGKKITLECSQTMGHDKMYWYQQDPGMELHLIHYSYGVNSTEKGDLSSESTVSRIRTEHFPLTLESARPSHTSQYLCASSSRLAGGTTGELFFGEGSRLTVL.

The gene calls are TRBV7-2 and TRBJ2-3, with TRBD2 matching 16 bases. With V trimmed by 3 bases and J by 5 bases, 8 bases remained unmatched. The CDR3 runs to 18 residues. Germline-derived CDR1 and CDR2 are SGHTA and FQGNSA. The CDR3 reads CASSFPGLAGGLIDTQYF. The CDR3 nucleotides read TGTGCCAGCAGCTTTCCGGGACTAGCGGGAGGGCTTATAGATACGCAGTATTTT.

This rearrangement joins TRBV2 to TRBJ1-1, with 7 bases matching TRBD1. Germline V CDR1 and CDR2: SNHLY, FYNNEI. The V segment lost 4 bases and the J segment 5 bases; nucleotides outside the gene matches: 7. This CDR3 has 14 amino acids. DNA for the CDR3: TGTGCCAGCAGTGTGGCGGCAGGGGGAACTGAAGCTTTCTTT. Protein product: CASSVAAGGTEAFF.

J is TRBJ2-1 and V is TRBV24-1; D uncertain. V gave up 3 bases and J gave up 4 bases, with 12 bases separating them. CDR3 length: 15 residues. Germline values: CDR1 KGHDR, CDR2 SFDVKD. In DNA, the CDR3 is TGTGCCACCAGTGATGCTTGGATTGGTTACAATGAGCAGTTCTTC. It specifies CATSDAWIGYNEQFF.

This clonotype was seen a handful of times. The chain carries TRBV21-1 and TRBJ1-5; the table's D call, TRBD1, has no DNA check behind it. TRBV21-1 is flagged as a pseudogene. The CDR3 has 18 residues. CDR3 residues: CASSSYPNTGKSNQPQHF. DNA for the CDR3: TGTGCCAGCAGTTCCTACCCCAATACAGGGAAAAGCAATCAGCCCCAGCATTTT.

The J gene is TRBJ2-5, the V gene TRBV3-1; perhaps D is TRBD1 or TRBD2 (5 bases each). V was cut by 3 bases and J by 2 bases, with 16 bases left in between. The CDR3 covers 16 residues. The germline V gene has CDR1 LGHDT and CDR2 YNNKEL (reference sequence). Here the CDR3 reads CASSQGQGRGQETQYF. The DNA for the CDR3 is TGTGCCAGCAGCCAGGGCCAGGGACGGGGACAAGAGACCCAGTACTTC.

This clonotype has more than one count but fewer than ten. The chain joins TRBV20-1 to TRBJ1-6; TRBD1 matches 8 bases. CDR1 is DFQATT and CDR2 is SNEGSKA in the germline V gene (reference sequence). J gave up 5 bases and V 2 bases, and 11 bases lay outside the gene matches. The CDR3 runs to 17 residues. The CDR3 sequence is CSARSWTPDRDNSPLHF. In DNA, the CDR3 is TGCAGTGCTAGATCATGGACTCCGGACAGGGATAATTCACCCCTCCACTTT.

This clonotype has only one observation. The rearrangement uses TRBV7-9 and TRBJ1-4, with D maybe TRBD1 (6 bases). The CDR3 is 12 amino acids. CDR1 and CDR2 from the germline V gene are SEHNR and FQNEAQ (reference sequence). Trimming stripped 5 bases from V and 12 bases from J, with 13 bases between. CDR3 sequence (DNA): TGTGCCAGCAGCGAGCCCCAGGGGCAACTGTTTTTT. Translation gives CASSEPQGQLFF.

The V and J genes are TRBV29-1 and TRBJ2-4; 8 bases match TRBD1. The DNA end favors TRBJ2-5, so the J call may be wrong. This CDR3 spans 16 amino acids. Germline V gene data show CDR1 as SQVTM and CDR2 as ANQGSEA. CDR3 region: CSVERLGQGLRETQYF. In DNA, the CDR3 is TGCAGCGTTGAACGACTAGGACAGGGTTTACGGGAGACCCAGTACTTC.

This chain joins TRBV30 and TRBJ1-6, with D unclear. V lost 4 bases and J 10 bases, leaving 11 bases between the germline ends. This CDR3 spans 12 amino acids. The germline V gene encodes CDR1 GTSNPN and CDR2 SVGIG (reference sequence). CDR3 bases: TGTGCCTGGAATCACCTTCAGTCACCCCTCCACTTT. Encoded protein: CAWNHLQSPLHF.

The rearrangement joins TRBV28 to TRBJ2-7; D might be TRBD1 or TRBD2, each matching 5 bases. The V end was cut by 5 bases, the J end by 3 bases, with 17 bases between. Germline loops: CDR1 MDHEN, CDR2 SYDVKM. The CDR3 loop spans 15 amino acids. CDR3 loop: CASSPAGDGYYEQYF. In DNA, the CDR3 is TGTGCCAGCAGTCCCGCCGGGGACGGGTACTACGAGCAGTACTTC.

The table lists this clonotype with a few counts. The J gene is TRBJ2-7, the V gene TRBV20-1, with TRBD2 matching 7 bases. V was clipped by 6 bases and J by 3 bases; unmatched bases: 8. The CDR3 has 13 amino acids. Germline V gene lookup returns CDR1 DFQATT and CDR2 SNEGSKA (reference sequence). CDR3 bases: TGCAGTGCCCGCGGGACTAAGAACTACGAGCAGTACTTC. Translation gives CSARGTKNYEQYF.

The count of this clonotype is one. A junction end diverges from the germline sequence, so it may reflect a read error. The CDR3 DNA sequence: TGTACCATCAGTGAGTCGGTAGGTTTGAACACTGAAGCTTTCTTT. Its protein product is CTISESVGLNTEAFF. The chain recombines TRBV10-3 with TRBJ1-1; the D is unclear. The germline V gene encodes CDR1 ENHRY and CDR2 SYGVKD. The CDR3 totals 15 residues.

The V gene is TRBV30, the J gene TRBJ1-5; D uncertain. The CDR3 contains 13 residues. V was pared by 2 bases and J by 0 bases, with 5 bases between. CDR1 is GTSNPN and CDR2 is SVGIG in the germline V gene (reference sequence). CDR3 bases: TGTGCCTGGAGTTACCGTAGCAATCAGCCCCAGCATTTT. It yields the protein CAWSYRSNQPQHF. Combining the CDR3 with reference TRBV30 and TRBJ1-5 gives the whole variable domain SQTIHQWPATLVQPVGSPLSLECTVEGTSNPNLYWYRQAAGRGLQLLFYSVGIGQISSEVPQNLSASRPQDRQFILSSKKLLLSDSGFYLCAWSYRSNQPQHFGDGTRLSIL.

This clonotype was detected only a few times. The gene calls are TRBV7-3 and TRBJ2-1; no clear D. CDR3 length: 12 residues. V lost 5 bases and J lost 10, with 12 bases in between. Germline V lookup: CDR1 SGHTA, CDR2 FQGTGA. The CDR3, as DNA: TGTGCCAGCAGCGATGCCTCCCTCGAGCAGTTCTTC. Amino acid sequence: CASSDASLEQFF.